Shown below are 4 T cell receptor beta chains from a single sample sequenced in a study of identifying expanded T cells in peripheral blood. The data were produced by immunoSEQ multiplex PCR, yet TCRdb's version contains in-frame clones alone and is incomplete. The repertoire holds some 120,000 clones, with more than 75% as singletons. The sequencing input was blood. The origin of the receptors is a person between 18 and 70 years old in good health.

This chain connects TRBV29-1 to TRBJ1-2; TRBD1 aligns across 7 bases. There are 14 residues in the CDR3. Germline values: CDR1 SQVTM, CDR2 ANQGSEA. V shed 3 bases and J 1 base; nucleotides not matched to a gene: 5. The CDR3 nucleotides are TGCAGCGTTGAGGAGGGGGCGAATAACTATGGCTACACCTTC. Protein sequence: CSVEEGANNYGYTF.

This clone has only one observation. CDR3 sequence (DNA): TGTGCCAGCAGCTTGAGACAGGGCTCCTCGTACAATGAGCAGTTCTTC. It specifies CASSLRQGSSYNEQFF. V gene TRBV7-3 combines with J gene TRBJ2-1, with 7 bases that match TRBD1. CDR1 is SGHTA, CDR2 FQGTGA, per germline. This CDR3 contains 16 residues. The trim removed 3 bases at V and 4 bases at J, leaving 9 bases unmatched. Variable domain in full (rest from reference TRBV7-3 and TRBJ2-1): GAGVSQTPSNKVTEKGKYVELRCDPISGHTALYWYRQSLGQGPEFLIYFQGTGAADDSGLPNDRFFAVRPEGSVSTLKIQRTERGDSAVYLCASSLRQGSSYNEQFFGPGTRLTVL.

This clone has a single count. V is TRBV19 and J is TRBJ2-1; 8 bases line up with TRBD1. Germline CDR1 and CDR2: LNHDA and SQIVND (reference sequence). Losses at the gene ends were 3 bases for V and 4 bases for J; bases not matched to a gene: 5. The CDR3 consists of 15 residues. CDR3 sequence reads: CASSMTGARYNEQFF. Here the CDR3 DNA reads TGTGCCAGTAGTATGACAGGGGCGCGATACAATGAGCAGTTCTTC.

The V call is TRBV5-6, the J call TRBJ2-5; unclear D gene. The V end lost 1 base, the J end lost 1 base, and 17 bases lay between the germline ends. Germline V lookup: CDR1 SGHDT, CDR2 YYEEEE. The CDR3 extends over 17 amino acids. CDR3 protein: CASSLLGRIPLQETQYF. Here the CDR3 DNA reads TGTGCCAGCAGCTTGTTGGGTAGGATTCCCCTCCAAGAGACCCAGTACTTC.